These T cell receptor beta chains were read from a single sample in a study of long-term antiretroviral therapy in people with HIV. Generated by immunoSEQ multiplex PCR, the TCRdb table keeps only in-frame clones and is missing some. Seen here are 20,000 or so clones, around 81% observed once, and the top ten hold roughly a sixth. This sample comprised unsorted PBMCs, obtained at the start of antiretroviral therapy, before treatment. The origin of the receptors is a woman aged 18-30 years with HIV. The conserved cysteine and the conserved F or W are not part of the CDR3 here. The order of the fields is V gene, J gene, D gene, CDR3 protein. The D gene is left open where the match is weak.

V gene: TRBV28; J gene: TRBJ2-1; D gene: TRBD2; CDR3 protein: AGGTSENNEQF
V gene: TRBV29-1; J gene: TRBJ2-7; D gene: NA; CDR3 protein: SPEEGRYEQY
V gene: TRBV5-4; J gene: TRBJ2-3; D gene: NA; CDR3 protein: ASSSDTDTQY
V gene: TRBV25-1; J gene: TRBJ2-7; D gene: TRBD2; CDR3 protein: ASSLRGEQY
V gene: TRBV9; J gene: TRBJ2-1; D gene: NA; CDR3 protein: ASSVGLFFRDEQF
V gene: TRBV10-1; J gene: TRBJ1-2; D gene: NA; CDR3 protein: ASNPQFGGYT
V gene: TRBV6-1; J gene: TRBJ1-5; D gene: NA; CDR3 protein: ASNRNVGLGQPQH
V gene: TRBV29-1; J gene: TRBJ1-2; D gene: NA; CDR3 protein: SVVSNYGYT
V gene: TRBV6-5; J gene: TRBJ2-7; D gene: TRBD2; CDR3 protein: ASSYSGVRYEQY
V gene: TRBV30; J gene: TRBJ1-3; D gene: NA; CDR3 protein: ASRREAHSGNTIY
V gene: TRBV6-5; J gene: TRBJ2-7; D gene: NA; CDR3 protein: ASSYARGPAYEQY
V gene: TRBV27; J gene: TRBJ1-4; D gene: TRBD1; CDR3 protein: ASSPGQGEEKLF
V gene: TRBV2; J gene: TRBJ1-1; D gene: NA; CDR3 protein: ASSEDTVTEAF
V gene: TRBV28; J gene: TRBJ2-7; D gene: TRBD2; CDR3 protein: ASSLAGDLYEQY
V gene: TRBV6-1; J gene: TRBJ1-1; D gene: TRBD1; CDR3 protein: ASSRDRVTEAF
V gene: TRBV5-6; J gene: TRBJ1-2; D gene: NA; CDR3 protein: ASSPTYRNYGYT
V gene: TRBV19; J gene: TRBJ1-6; D gene: NA; CDR3 protein: ASSITEGSPLH
V gene: TRBV28; J gene: TRBJ2-6; D gene: NA; CDR3 protein: ASINSGANVLT
V gene: TRBV5-5; J gene: TRBJ1-1; D gene: NA; CDR3 protein: ASSLKFSRGNTEAF
V gene: TRBV7-9; J gene: TRBJ1-1; D gene: NA; CDR3 protein: ASSFSYTMHPWSAEAF
V gene: TRBV13; J gene: TRBJ1-5; D gene: NA; CDR3 protein: ASSLDSNQPQH
V gene: TRBV30; J gene: TRBJ2-6; D gene: TRBD2; CDR3 protein: AWSSDLISGTSFVGANVLT
V gene: TRBV10-3; J gene: TRBJ2-1; D gene: TRBD2; CDR3 protein: AISERGGRAWNEQF
V gene: TRBV6-1; J gene: TRBJ1-5; D gene: NA; CDR3 protein: AVQTGPDQPQH
V gene: TRBV29-1; J gene: TRBJ2-1; D gene: NA; CDR3 protein: SVEGAESYNEQF
V gene: TRBV7-7; J gene: TRBJ2-1; D gene: NA; CDR3 protein: ASSADKREQF
V gene: TRBV30; J gene: TRBJ1-4; D gene: TRBD1; CDR3 protein: AWSGPGQGAEKLF
V gene: TRBV15; J gene: TRBJ2-1; D gene: NA; CDR3 protein: ATSRGPGRAEGNEQF
V gene: TRBV6-5; J gene: TRBJ1-1; D gene: NA; CDR3 protein: ASSYKARLGTEAF
V gene: TRBV11-2; J gene: TRBJ1-1; D gene: NA; CDR3 protein: ASSALTGITEAF
V gene: TRBV6-4; J gene: TRBJ2-7; D gene: TRBD1; CDR3 protein: ASSLDRQPPYEQY
V gene: TRBV13; J gene: TRBJ2-5; D gene: TRBD2; CDR3 protein: ASSPPTSGETQY
V gene: TRBV6-1; J gene: TRBJ1-1; D gene: NA; CDR3 protein: ASSERKVTEAF
V gene: TRBV27; J gene: TRBJ1-4; D gene: TRBD1; CDR3 protein: ASSPTGTGPTNEKLF
V gene: TRBV7-9; J gene: TRBJ2-2; D gene: NA; CDR3 protein: ASSLTLTGELF
V gene: TRBV19; J gene: TRBJ2-5; D gene: TRBD1; CDR3 protein: ASSITGGQETQY
V gene: TRBV4-3; J gene: TRBJ2-7; D gene: NA; CDR3 protein: ASSHDTGTGGQY
V gene: TRBV27; J gene: TRBJ1-1; D gene: TRBD1; CDR3 protein: ASSFLSGQGLTEAF
V gene: TRBV7-2; J gene: TRBJ1-2; D gene: NA; CDR3 protein: ASSDPIRGTYGYT
V gene: TRBV27; J gene: TRBJ2-1; D gene: NA; CDR3 protein: ASSPDPSSYNEQF
V gene: TRBV7-2; J gene: TRBJ2-7; D gene: NA; CDR3 protein: ASSFFKGIHEQY
V gene: TRBV28; J gene: TRBJ1-2; D gene: TRBD1; CDR3 protein: ASSSAGTALWSGYT
V gene: TRBV4-3; J gene: TRBJ2-7; D gene: NA; CDR3 protein: ASSQDRNYEQY
V gene: TRBV7-9; J gene: TRBJ2-1; D gene: NA; CDR3 protein: ASSFLGVRDNEQF
V gene: TRBV5-3; J gene: TRBJ1-1; D gene: NA; CDR3 protein: ARSLAVGGEAF
V gene: TRBV2; J gene: TRBJ1-5; D gene: NA; CDR3 protein: ASRADGRPQH
V gene: TRBV27; J gene: TRBJ1-1; D gene: NA; CDR3 protein: ASTPQDGIEAF
V gene: TRBV7-6; J gene: TRBJ1-1; D gene: TRBD1; CDR3 protein: ASSLGSTGGTEAF
V gene: TRBV19; J gene: TRBJ2-7; D gene: NA; CDR3 protein: ASTPGTHYEQY
V gene: TRBV10-3; J gene: TRBJ2-7; D gene: TRBD2; CDR3 protein: AISAFGQGGDEQY
V gene: TRBV28; J gene: TRBJ1-3; D gene: TRBD1; CDR3 protein: ASTASTGGWDTIY
V gene: TRBV16; J gene: TRBJ1-5; D gene: NA; CDR3 protein: ASSQSPGRAQPQH
V gene: TRBV21-1; J gene: TRBJ2-3; D gene: NA; CDR3 protein: ASSNVAGFVRWDTQY
V gene: TRBV7-9; J gene: TRBJ1-4; D gene: TRBD1; CDR3 protein: ASSPQRGTGVEKLF
V gene: TRBV5-1; J gene: TRBJ2-2; D gene: NA; CDR3 protein: ASSLEPGDAFRGELF
V gene: TRBV4-3; J gene: TRBJ1-3; D gene: NA; CDR3 protein: ASSQDPSGNTIY
V gene: TRBV7-2; J gene: TRBJ2-5; D gene: NA; CDR3 protein: ASSPYQETQY
V gene: TRBV19; J gene: TRBJ1-5; D gene: NA; CDR3 protein: ASSIGGAGASNQPQH
V gene: TRBV21-1; J gene: TRBJ1-4; D gene: NA; CDR3 protein: ASSRPGRGNEKLF